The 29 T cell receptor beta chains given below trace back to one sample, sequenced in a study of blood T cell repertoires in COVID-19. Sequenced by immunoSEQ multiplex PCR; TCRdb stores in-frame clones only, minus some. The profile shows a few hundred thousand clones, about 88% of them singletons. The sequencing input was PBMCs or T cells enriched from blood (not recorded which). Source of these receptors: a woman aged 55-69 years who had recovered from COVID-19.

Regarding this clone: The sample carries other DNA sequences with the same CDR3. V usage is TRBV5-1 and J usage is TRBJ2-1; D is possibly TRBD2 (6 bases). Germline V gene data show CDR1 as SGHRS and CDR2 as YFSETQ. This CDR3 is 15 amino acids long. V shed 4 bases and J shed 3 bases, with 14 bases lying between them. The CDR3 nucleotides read TGCGCCAGCAGCCTTAGGGACTCACTCTACAATGAGCAGTTCTTC. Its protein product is CASSLRDSLYNEQFF.

The chain's CDR3 is CASSSLTGNQPQHF. CDR3 DNA: TGTGCCAGCAGCTCCCTGACGGGTAATCAGCCCCAGCATTTT. The chain employs TRBV11-2 and TRBJ1-5, with D unresolved. Between the trimmed V and J ends, which lost 4 bases and 4 bases, there was a span of 11 bases. Germline CDR1 reads SGHAT; CDR2 reads FQNNGV. The CDR3 contains 14 residues.

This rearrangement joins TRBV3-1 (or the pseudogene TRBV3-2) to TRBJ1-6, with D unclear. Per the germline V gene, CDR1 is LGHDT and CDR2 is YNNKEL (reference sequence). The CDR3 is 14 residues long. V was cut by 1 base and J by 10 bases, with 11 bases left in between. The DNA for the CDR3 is TGTGCCAGCAGCCAAGGATGGAGGTACTCACCCCTCCACTTT. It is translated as CASSQGWRYSPLHF.

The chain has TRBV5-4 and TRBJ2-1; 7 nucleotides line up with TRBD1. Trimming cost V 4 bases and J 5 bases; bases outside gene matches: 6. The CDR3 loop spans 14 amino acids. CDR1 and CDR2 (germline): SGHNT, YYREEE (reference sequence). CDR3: CASSNDRDHNEQFF. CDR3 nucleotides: TGTGCCAGCAGCAACGACAGGGACCACAATGAGCAGTTCTTC. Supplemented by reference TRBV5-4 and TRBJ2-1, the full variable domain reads ETGVTQSPTHLIKTRGQQVTLRCSSQSGHNTVSWYQQALGQGPQFIFQYYREEENGRGNFPPRFSGLQFPNYSSELNVNALELDDSALYLCASSNDRDHNEQFFGPGTRLTVL.

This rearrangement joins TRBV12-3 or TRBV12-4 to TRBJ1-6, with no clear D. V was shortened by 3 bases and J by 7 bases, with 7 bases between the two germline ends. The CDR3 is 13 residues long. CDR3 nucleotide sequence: TGTGCCAGCAGTTTTGTCGGGAATTCACCCCTCCACTTT. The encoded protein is CASSFVGNSPLHF.

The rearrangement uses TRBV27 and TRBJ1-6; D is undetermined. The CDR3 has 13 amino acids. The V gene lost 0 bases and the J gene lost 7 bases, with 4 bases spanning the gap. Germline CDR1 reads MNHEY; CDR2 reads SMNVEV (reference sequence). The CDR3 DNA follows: TGTGCCAGCAGTTTATCCGGGAATTCACCCCTCCACTTT. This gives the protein CASSLSGNSPLHF.

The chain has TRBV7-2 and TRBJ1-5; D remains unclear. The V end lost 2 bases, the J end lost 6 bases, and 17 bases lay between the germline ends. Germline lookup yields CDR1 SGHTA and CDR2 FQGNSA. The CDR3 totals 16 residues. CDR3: CASSLSPPVTGQPQHF. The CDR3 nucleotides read TGTGCCAGCAGCTTATCACCCCCGGTAACCGGTCAGCCCCAGCATTTT.

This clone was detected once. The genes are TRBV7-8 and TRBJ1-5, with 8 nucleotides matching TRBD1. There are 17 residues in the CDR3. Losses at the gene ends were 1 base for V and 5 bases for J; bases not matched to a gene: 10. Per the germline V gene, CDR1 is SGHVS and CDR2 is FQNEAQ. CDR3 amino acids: CASSLVWSGGSYQPQHF. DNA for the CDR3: TGTGCCAGCAGCTTAGTTTGGTCAGGGGGCTCGTATCAGCCCCAGCATTTT.

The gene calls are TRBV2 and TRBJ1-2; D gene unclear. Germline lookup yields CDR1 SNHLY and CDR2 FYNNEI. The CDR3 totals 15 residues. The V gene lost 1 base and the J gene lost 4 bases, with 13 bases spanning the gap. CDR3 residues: CASSEGGKSSYGYTF. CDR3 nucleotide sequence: TGTGCCAGCAGTGAAGGAGGGAAATCGAGCTATGGCTACACCTTC.

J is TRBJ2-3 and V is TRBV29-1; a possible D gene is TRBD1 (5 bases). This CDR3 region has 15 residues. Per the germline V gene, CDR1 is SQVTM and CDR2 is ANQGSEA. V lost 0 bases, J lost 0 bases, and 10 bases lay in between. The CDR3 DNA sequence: TGCAGCGTTGAAGACTCAGGGATAAGCACAGATACGCAGTATTTT. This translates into CSVEDSGISTDTQYF.

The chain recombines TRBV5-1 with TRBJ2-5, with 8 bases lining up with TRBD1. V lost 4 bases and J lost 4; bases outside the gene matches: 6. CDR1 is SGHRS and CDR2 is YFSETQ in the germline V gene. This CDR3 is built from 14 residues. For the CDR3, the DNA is TGCGCCAGCAGCACGCCAGGGGGCCTAGAGACCCAGTACTTC. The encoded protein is CASSTPGGLETQYF.

This CDR3 reads CASSSVGGFVPPYNEQFF. The CDR3 DNA reads TGTGCCAGTTCCTCGGTGGGAGGTTTCGTCCCTCCCTACAATGAGCAGTTCTTC. This chain joins TRBV19 and TRBJ2-1; D possibly corresponds to TRBD2 (6 bases). The V end was cut by 8 bases, the J end by 2 bases, with 25 bases between. Germline V gives CDR1 LNHDA, CDR2 SQIVND (reference sequence). The CDR3 consists of 18 residues.

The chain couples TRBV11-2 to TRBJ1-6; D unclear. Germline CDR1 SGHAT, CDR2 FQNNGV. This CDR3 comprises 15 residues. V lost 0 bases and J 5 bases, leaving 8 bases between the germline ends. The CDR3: CASSLEAGDNSPLHF. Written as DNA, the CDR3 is TGTGCCAGCAGCTTAGAAGCCGGAGATAATTCACCCCTCCACTTT.

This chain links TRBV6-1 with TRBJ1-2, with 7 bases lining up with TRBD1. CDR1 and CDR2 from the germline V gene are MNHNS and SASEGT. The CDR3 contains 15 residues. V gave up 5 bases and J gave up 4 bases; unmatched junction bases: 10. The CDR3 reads CASSSLTGRIYGYTF. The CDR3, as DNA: TGTGCCAGCAGTTCCCTGACAGGGAGAATCTATGGCTACACCTTC.

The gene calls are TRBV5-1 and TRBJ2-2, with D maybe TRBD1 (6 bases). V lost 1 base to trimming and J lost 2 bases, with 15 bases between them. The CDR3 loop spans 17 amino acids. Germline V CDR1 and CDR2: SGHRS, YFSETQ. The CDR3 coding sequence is TGCGCCAGCAGCTTGCGAGGCTGGGGGCGTAACACCGGGGAGCTGTTTTTT. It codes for CASSLRGWGRNTGELFF.

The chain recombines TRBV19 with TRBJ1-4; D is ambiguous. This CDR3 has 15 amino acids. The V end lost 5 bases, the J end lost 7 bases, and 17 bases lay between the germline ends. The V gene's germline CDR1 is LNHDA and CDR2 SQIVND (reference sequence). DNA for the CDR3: TGTGCCAGTAGTCCCCCAGGCCGCCGGGGTGAAAAACTGTTTTTT. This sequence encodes CASSPPGRRGEKLFF.

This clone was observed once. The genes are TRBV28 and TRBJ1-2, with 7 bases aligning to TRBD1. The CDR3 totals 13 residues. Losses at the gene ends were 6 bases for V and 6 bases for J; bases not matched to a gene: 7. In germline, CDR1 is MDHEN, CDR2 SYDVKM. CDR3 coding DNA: TGTGCCAGCAGGGAGGTCGGGACAGATGGCTACACCTTC. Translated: CASREVGTDGYTF.

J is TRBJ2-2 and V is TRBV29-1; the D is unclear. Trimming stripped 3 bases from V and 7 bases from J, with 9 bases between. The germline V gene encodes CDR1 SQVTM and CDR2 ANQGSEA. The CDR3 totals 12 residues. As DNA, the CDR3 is TGCAGCGTTGACAGGTCCGGCGGGGAGCTGTTTTTT. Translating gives CSVDRSGGELFF.

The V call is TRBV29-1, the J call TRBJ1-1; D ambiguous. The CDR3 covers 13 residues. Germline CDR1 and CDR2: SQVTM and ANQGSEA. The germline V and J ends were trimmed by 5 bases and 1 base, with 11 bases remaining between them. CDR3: CSVIPRENTEAFF. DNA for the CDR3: TGCAGCGTTATTCCCCGAGAGAACACTGAAGCTTTCTTT.

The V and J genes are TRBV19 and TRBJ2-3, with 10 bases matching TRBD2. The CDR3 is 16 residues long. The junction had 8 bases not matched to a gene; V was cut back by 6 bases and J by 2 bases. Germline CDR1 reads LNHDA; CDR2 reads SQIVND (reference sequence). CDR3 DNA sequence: TGTGCCAGTAGGAACGGACTAGCGGTAAACACAGATACGCAGTATTTT. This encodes CASRNGLAVNTDTQYF.

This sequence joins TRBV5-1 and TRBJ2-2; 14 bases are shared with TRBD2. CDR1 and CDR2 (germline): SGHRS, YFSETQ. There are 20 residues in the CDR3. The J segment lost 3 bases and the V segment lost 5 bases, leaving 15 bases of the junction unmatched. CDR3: CASRSAGTSGGWSDTGELFF. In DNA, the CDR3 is TGCGCCAGCAGAAGTGCCGGGACTAGCGGGGGTTGGAGCGACACCGGGGAGCTGTTTTTT.

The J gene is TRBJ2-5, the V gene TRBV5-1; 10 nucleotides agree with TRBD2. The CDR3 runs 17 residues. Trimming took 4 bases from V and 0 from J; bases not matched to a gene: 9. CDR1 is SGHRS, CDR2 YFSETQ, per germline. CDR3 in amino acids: CASSPRLGLADQETQYF. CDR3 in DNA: TGCGCCAGCAGCCCTCGCCTAGGACTAGCGGACCAAGAGACCCAGTACTTC.

This chain's CDR3 is CAIGSAGGPYEQYV. The CDR3, as DNA: TGTGCCATCGGAAGCGCGGGGGGGCCGTACGAGCAGTACGTC. The gene calls are TRBV28 and TRBJ2-7; 9 nucleotides align to TRBD2. Trimming at V came to 10 bases and at J to 4 bases, leaving 11 bases not matched to a gene. The CDR3 is 14 amino acids. CDR1 and CDR2 from the germline V gene are MDHEN and SYDVKM.

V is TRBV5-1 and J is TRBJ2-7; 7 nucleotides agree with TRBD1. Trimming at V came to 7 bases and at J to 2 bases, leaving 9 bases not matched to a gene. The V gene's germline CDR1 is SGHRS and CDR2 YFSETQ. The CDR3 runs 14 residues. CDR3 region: CASAGTTGTYEQYF. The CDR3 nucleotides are TGCGCCAGCGCCGGGACGACAGGGACCTACGAGCAGTACTTC.

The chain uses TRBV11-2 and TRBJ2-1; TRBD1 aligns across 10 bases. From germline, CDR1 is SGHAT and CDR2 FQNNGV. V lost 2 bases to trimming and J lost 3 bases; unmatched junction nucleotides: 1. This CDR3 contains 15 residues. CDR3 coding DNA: TGTGCCAGCAGCTTATGGACAGGGGGCTACAATGAGCAGTTCTTC. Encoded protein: CASSLWTGGYNEQFF. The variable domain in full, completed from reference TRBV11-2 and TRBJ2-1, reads EAGVAQSPRYKIIEKRQSVAFWCNPISGHATLYWYQQILGQGPKLLIQFQNNGVVDDSQLPKDRFSAERLKGVDSTLKIQPAKLEDSAVYLCASSLWTGGYNEQFFGPGTRLTVL.

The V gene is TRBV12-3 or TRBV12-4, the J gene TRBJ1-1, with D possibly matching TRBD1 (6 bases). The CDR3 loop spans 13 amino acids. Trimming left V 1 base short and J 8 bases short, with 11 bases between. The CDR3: CASSLDRRGEAFF. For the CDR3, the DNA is TGTGCCAGCAGTTTAGATCGCAGGGGCGAAGCTTTCTTT.

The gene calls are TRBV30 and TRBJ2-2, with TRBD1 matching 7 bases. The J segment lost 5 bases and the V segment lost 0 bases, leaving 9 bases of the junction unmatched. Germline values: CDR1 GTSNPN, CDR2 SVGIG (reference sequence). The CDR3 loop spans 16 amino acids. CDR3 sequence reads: CAWSVLSGGRTGELFF. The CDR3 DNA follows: TGTGCCTGGAGTGTATTGTCAGGGGGAAGGACCGGGGAGCTGTTTTTT. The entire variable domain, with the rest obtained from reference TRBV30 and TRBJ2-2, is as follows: SQTIHQWPATLVQPVGSPLSLECTVEGTSNPNLYWYRQAAGRGLQLLFYSVGIGQISSEVPQNLSASRPQDRQFILSSKKLLLSDSGFYLCAWSVLSGGRTGELFFGEGSRLTVL.

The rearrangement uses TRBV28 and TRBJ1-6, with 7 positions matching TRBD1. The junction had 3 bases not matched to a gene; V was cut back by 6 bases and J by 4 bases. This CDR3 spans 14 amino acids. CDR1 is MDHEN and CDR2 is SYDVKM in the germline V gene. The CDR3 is CASSDRAYNSPLHF. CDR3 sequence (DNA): TGTGCCAGCAGCGACAGGGCTTATAATTCACCCCTCCACTTT. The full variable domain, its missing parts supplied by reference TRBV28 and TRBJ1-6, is DVKVTQSSRYLVKRTGEKVFLECVQDMDHENMFWYRQDPGLGLRLIYFSYDVKMKEKGDIPEGYSVSREKKERFSLILESASTNQTSMYLCASSDRAYNSPLHFGNGTRLTVT.

CDR3 sequence: CASSIPATGEDVEAFF. The CDR3 coding sequence is TGTGCCAGTAGTATCCCCGCGACAGGGGAAGATGTTGAAGCTTTCTTT. The rearrangement uses TRBV19 and TRBJ1-1, with 8 nucleotides matching TRBD1. The CDR3 loop spans 16 amino acids. Germline V gives CDR1 LNHDA, CDR2 SQIVND (reference sequence). The junction had 13 bases not matched to a gene; V was cut back by 3 bases and J by 7 bases.